Presented here are 9 T cell receptor beta chains from one specimen sequenced in a study of identical twins. TCRdb passed the 5' RACE reads through MiXCR, listing each CDR3 protein once. This sample has about 340,000 distinct CDR3 sequences, with 9% found just once. Source material: naive T cells sorted from blood. The receptors here all came from a woman between 50 and 59 years old in good health.

This clonotype was detected only a few times. J is TRBJ2-1 and V is TRBV20-1, with a tentative D call TRBD2 (6 bases). This CDR3 is built from 15 residues. Germline V gene data show CDR1 as DFQATT and CDR2 as SNEGSKA (reference sequence). Trimming stripped 5 bases from V and 0 bases from J, with 14 bases between. The CDR3 DNA sequence: TGCAGTGCTGGGGCCCGGCGGGACTCCTACAATGAGCAGTTCTTC. This encodes CSAGARRDSYNEQFF.

This clonotype was picked up many times. This chain links TRBV29-1 with TRBJ1-2, with D perhaps TRBD1 (5 bases). CDR3 length equals 14 residues. V lost 3 bases, J lost 7 bases, and 18 bases lay in between. Germline CDR1 is SQVTM and CDR2 is ANQGSEA. The CDR3 bases are TGCAGCGTTGAGATCGGCCAGGGAAAGGGTGGCTACACCTTC. Translation: CSVEIGQGKGGYTF.

This chain joins TRBV27 and TRBJ1-3; unclear D gene. Trimming removed 6 bases from V and 0 bases from J, with 9 bases in between. This CDR3 comprises 14 residues. Looked up from germline, CDR1 is MNHEY and CDR2 is SMNVEV (reference sequence). DNA for the CDR3: TGTGCCAGCAGGACGGTTTTCTCTGGAAACACCATATATTTT. Its translation: CASRTVFSGNTIYF.

Concerning this clonotype: A clone one base away is much larger, so this may be a read error. This rearrangement joins TRBV20-1 to TRBJ2-3, with D uncertain. V lost 0 bases to trimming and J lost 2 bases, with 12 bases between them. In germline, CDR1 is DFQATT, CDR2 SNEGSKA (reference sequence). There are 15 residues in the CDR3. CDR3 coding DNA: TGCAGTGCTAGAGATCACGGCAGGAACACAGATACGCAGTATTTT. Translated: CSARDHGRNTDTQYF.

This clonotype was recorded a few times. The gene calls are TRBV20-1 and TRBJ1-6; D not resolved. V shed 3 bases and J shed 8 bases, with 11 bases lying between them. The CDR3 contains 13 residues. The germline V gene has CDR1 DFQATT and CDR2 SNEGSKA (reference sequence). The CDR3 region has the DNA TGCAGTGCTAGGGCCACAAGAGATTCACCCCTCCACTTT. Encoded protein: CSARATRDSPLHF.

Only a few counts were recorded for this clonotype. The chain couples TRBV24-1 to TRBJ2-1, with D unclear. The CDR3 sequence is 13 residues long. The germline CDR1 and CDR2 sequences are KGHDR and SFDVKD. Trimming removed 1 base from V and 7 bases from J, with 7 bases in between. CDR3 DNA: TGTGCCACCAGTGATTTATGGCAGAATGAGCAGTTCTTC. It yields the protein CATSDLWQNEQFF.

This clonotype was seen many times. V gene TRBV20-1 combines with J gene TRBJ1-3; D remains unclear. The CDR3 contains 13 residues. Germline lookup yields CDR1 DFQATT and CDR2 SNEGSKA (reference sequence). With 6 bases removed from V and 0 bases from J, the gap between germline ends came to 9 bases. The CDR3 is CSASHSSGNTIYF. The CDR3 DNA reads as TGCAGTGCAAGCCACAGCTCTGGAAACACCATATATTTT.

Only a few counts were recorded for this clonotype. The rearrangement joins TRBV7-9 to TRBJ2-1; 10 bases align to TRBD2. This CDR3 region has 15 residues. CDR1 is SEHNR, CDR2 FQNEAQ, per germline (reference sequence). After removal of 4 bases from V and 3 bases from J, the junction contained 3 bases not matched to a gene. This CDR3 is CASSSSGGRYNEQFF. The DNA for the CDR3 is TGTGCCAGCAGCTCTAGCGGGGGACGCTACAATGAGCAGTTCTTC.

This clonotype was seen a few times. The chain joins TRBV3-1 to TRBJ1-6; the D gene is possibly TRBD1 (6 bases). Looked up from germline, CDR1 is LGHDT and CDR2 is YNNKEL (reference sequence). With 4 bases removed from V and 6 bases from J, the gap between germline ends came to 19 bases. CDR3 length: 17 residues. CDR3 sequence: CASSPRTRQAINSPLHF. CDR3 nucleotide sequence: TGTGCCAGCAGCCCAAGAACCCGACAGGCGATTAATTCACCCCTCCACTTT.